This T cell receptor (beta chain) was identified during a study of blood T cell repertoires in COVID-19. About the study: The origin of the acute and convalescent COVID-19 samples was the United States, Italy and Spain. Sample material is recorded as cDNA or gDNA derived from T cells, B-cell-depleted T cells, or PBMCs.

This clone occurred a few times. In the authors' workflow: Estimates of nucleated cell counts were drawn from the amplification of reference gene primers. Repertoires were generated with immunoSEQ multiplex PCR, while TCRdb's copy carries only in-frame clones and drops some. V, J and clone size derive from that table, while D and trimming were established from the DNA sequence. The top ten clones hold approximately 2.9% of a sample with a few hundred thousand clones, 75% to 90% of them seen once. Followed over time, Seattle patients had been enrolled while infection was active. Germline CDR1 reads SGHAT; CDR2 reads FQNNGV. V shed 5 bases and J shed 2 bases, with 13 bases lying between them. The CDR3 runs to 15 residues.

V and J are TRBV11-2 and TRBJ1-3; D is possibly TRBD1 (6 bases). This TCR came from a woman in her twenties or thirties with COVID-19, enrolled during active disease. The sample consisted of peripheral blood. The CDR3 is CASSRGGATGNTIYF. The CDR3 bases are TGTGCCAGCAGCCGAGGGGGAGCCACTGGAAACACCATATATTTT.